The rows below give T cell receptor beta chains drawn from one sample of a study of T cell responses to AZD1222 COVID-19 vaccine. TCRdb's copy holds only in-frame clones and misses some; the assay was immunoSEQ multiplex PCR. This table has 100,000 to 150,000 clones, approximately 88% appearing once. The sequencing here drew on peripheral blood, taken on day 0 of AZD1222 vaccination. The source of these receptors is an adult in good health. CDR3s leave out the opening cysteine and the closing phenylalanine or tryptophan. A D gene is named only where the DNA matches it firmly.

>TRBJ1-2|TRBV5-4|-|10
ASSSLQGGYT
>TRBJ1-2|TRBV29-1|-|10
SVEMPGYGYT
>TRBJ1-2|TRBV28|-|12
ASSSPGGGYGYT
>TRBJ1-5|TRBV27|-|13
ASSLGIGGNQPQH
>TRBJ1-4|TRBV11-2|-|13
ASSSPGGFGEKLF
>TRBJ2-7|TRBV3-1/TRBV3-2|-|13
ASSPGLVGAYEQY
>TRBJ1-5|TRBV4-3|-|13
ASSQDRIGFQPQH
>TRBJ1-4|TRBV4-3|TRBD1|12
ASSPGQDNEKLF
>TRBJ2-5|TRBV5-5|TRBD2|11
ASSLRGGETQY
>TRBJ1-1|TRBV14|-|11
ASSQEKGRRAF
>TRBJ2-2|TRBV5-1|-|12
ASSFLENTGELF
>TRBJ1-2|TRBV4-1|-|13
ASSRTLGRRYGYT
>TRBJ1-2|TRBV30|TRBD1|11
AWSVRDRGGYT
>TRBJ2-7|TRBV30|-|11
AWQSIRLYEQY
>TRBJ1-6|TRBV3-1/TRBV3-2|-|10
ASRRTGSPLH
>TRBJ2-3|TRBV27|-|14
ASRRPGDRYTDTQY
>TRBJ1-2|TRBV5-4|-|11
ASSPGTAKGYT
>TRBJ1-1|TRBV5-6|-|13
ASIAAGSPNTEAF
>TRBJ1-2|TRBV14|-|13
ASSPLGGTNYGYT
>TRBJ1-2|TRBV24-1|-|9
ATSGGSGYT
>TRBJ2-7|TRBV5-6|-|10
ASSLGTYEQY
>TRBJ1-4|TRBV6-5|-|11
ASSYSPDGKLF
>TRBJ1-6|TRBV19|-|11
ASSIEVRGALH
>TRBJ1-1|TRBV7-8|-|10
ASSSLTVGAF
>TRBJ2-1|TRBV7-8|TRBD2|15
ASSGRLAADLNNEQF
>TRBJ2-1|TRBV12-3/TRBV12-4|TRBD2|11
ASRERDYNEQF
>TRBJ2-2|TRBV11-3|-|12
ASRRTVNTGELF
>TRBJ2-2|TRBV30|-|10
AWSWDTGELF
>TRBJ1-1|TRBV7-9|-|11
ASSFVRQGEAF
>TRBJ1-3|TRBV6-5|-|14
ASSWTFRAAKNTIY
>TRBJ2-5|TRBV11-2|TRBD2|13
ASRLSGGIPGAQY
>TRBJ1-2|TRBV30|-|11
AWNSGVNYGYT
>TRBJ1-2|TRBV5-4|-|12
ASSLGGQNYGYT
>TRBJ1-5|TRBV30|-|11
AWAGGESQPQH
>TRBJ2-5|TRBV6-2/TRBV6-3|-|12
ASSYTGGWETQY
>TRBJ2-5|TRBV5-1|TRBD1|13
ASSLGDRGPETQY
>TRBJ1-2|TRBV12-5|-|12
ASGRRAANYGYT
>TRBJ1-5|TRBV28|-|11
ASKGRNNQPQH
>TRBJ1-3|TRBV3-1/TRBV3-2|-|14
ASSQASGSSGNTIY